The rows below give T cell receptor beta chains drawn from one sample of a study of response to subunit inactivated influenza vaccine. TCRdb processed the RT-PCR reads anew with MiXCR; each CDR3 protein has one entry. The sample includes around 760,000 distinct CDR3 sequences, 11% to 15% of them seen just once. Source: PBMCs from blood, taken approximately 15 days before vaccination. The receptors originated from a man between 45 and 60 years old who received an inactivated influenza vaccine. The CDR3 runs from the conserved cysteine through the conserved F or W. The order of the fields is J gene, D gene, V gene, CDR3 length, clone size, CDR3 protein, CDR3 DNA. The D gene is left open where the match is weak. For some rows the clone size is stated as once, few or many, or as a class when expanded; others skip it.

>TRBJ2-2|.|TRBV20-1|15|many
CSAEGGGFNTGELFF
TGCAGTGCTGAGGGGGGGGGCTTTAACACCGGGGAGCTGTTTTTT
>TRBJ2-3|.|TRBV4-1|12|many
CASSQDQRMQYF
TGCGCCAGCAGCCAAGACCAGAGAATGCAGTATTTT
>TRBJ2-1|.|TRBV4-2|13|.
CASSPPASGEQFF
TGTGCCAGCAGCCCACCGGCGTCGGGGGAGCAGTTCTTC
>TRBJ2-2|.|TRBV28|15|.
CASSSGGDHTGELFF
TGTGCCAGCAGTTCCGGGGGTGATCACACCGGGGAGCTGTTTTTT
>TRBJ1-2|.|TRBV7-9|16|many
CASSLATGKGRYGYTF
TGTGCCAGCAGCTTAGCAACAGGGAAGGGGAGGTATGGCTACACCTTC
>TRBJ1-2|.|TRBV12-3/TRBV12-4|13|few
CASSKTGNYGYTF
TGTGCCAGCAGTAAGACAGGAAACTATGGCTACACCTTC
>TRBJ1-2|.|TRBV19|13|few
CASSMIGPGGYTF
TGTGCCAGTAGTATGATTGGGCCTGGAGGCTACACCTTC
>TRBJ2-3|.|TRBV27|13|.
CASSFIPPDTQYF
TGTGCCAGCAGTTTCATACCACCAGATACGCAGTATTTT
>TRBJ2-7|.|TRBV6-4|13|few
CASSDSIGYEQYF
TGTGCCAGCAGTGACTCAATAGGCTACGAGCAGTACTTC
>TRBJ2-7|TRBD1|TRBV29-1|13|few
CSVKGTVTYEQYF
TGCAGCGTTAAAGGGACAGTGACCTACGAGCAGTACTTC
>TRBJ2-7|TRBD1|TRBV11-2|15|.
CASRPTGTGLYEQYF
TGTGCCAGCAGGCCCACCGGGACAGGGCTCTACGAGCAGTACTTC
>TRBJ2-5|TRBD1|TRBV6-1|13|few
CASYRGRQETQYF
TGTGCCAGCTACAGGGGAAGACAAGAGACCCAGTACTTC
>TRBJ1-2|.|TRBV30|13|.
CAWSFSHNDGYTF
TGTGCCTGGAGTTTCTCTCACAACGATGGCTACACCTTC
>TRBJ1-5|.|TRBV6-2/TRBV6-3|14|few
CASRPDTYNQPQHF
TGTGCCAGCAGGCCAGACACATACAATCAGCCCCAGCATTTT
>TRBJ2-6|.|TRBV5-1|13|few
CASTPAGANVLTF
TGCGCCAGCACCCCAGCTGGGGCCAACGTCCTGACTTTC
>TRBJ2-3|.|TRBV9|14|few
CASSVRTSGDTQYF
TGTGCCAGCAGCGTCCGAACCAGCGGAGATACGCAGTATTTT
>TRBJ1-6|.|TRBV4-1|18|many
CASSQEPPQQGFSSPLHF
TGCGCCAGCAGCCAAGAACCCCCTCAACAGGGATTCAGTTCACCCCTCCACTTT
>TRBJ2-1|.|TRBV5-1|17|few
CASSALEAGRVFNEQFF
TGCGCCAGCAGCGCCCTCGAGGCGGGCAGGGTCTTCAATGAGCAGTTCTTC
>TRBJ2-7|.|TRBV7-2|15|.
CASSLNQGMPGEQYF
TGTGCCAGCAGCTTAAATCAGGGGATGCCGGGCGAGCAGTACTTC
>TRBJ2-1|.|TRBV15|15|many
CATSRDSLGRNQQFF
TGTGCCACCAGCAGAGATTCACTAGGTCGCAATCAGCAGTTCTTC
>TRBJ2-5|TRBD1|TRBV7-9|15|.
CASSSDRVGQETQYF
TGTGCCAGCAGCTCGGACAGGGTCGGCCAAGAGACCCAGTACTTC
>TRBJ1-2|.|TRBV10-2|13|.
CASSESINAGYTF
TGCGCCAGCAGTGAGTCGATAAATGCTGGCTACACCTTC
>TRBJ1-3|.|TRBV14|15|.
CASSPAGGDGNTIYF
TGTGCCAGCAGCCCGGCCGGGGGCGACGGAAACACCATATATTTT
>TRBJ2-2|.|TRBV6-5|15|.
CASSYSVLGTGELFF
TGTGCCAGCAGTTACTCGGTCCTGGGGACCGGGGAGCTGTTTTTT
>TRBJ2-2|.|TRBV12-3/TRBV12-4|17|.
CASSLESHLVPHGELFF
TGTGCCAGCAGTTTAGAATCCCATCTAGTCCCCCACGGGGAGCTGTTTTTT
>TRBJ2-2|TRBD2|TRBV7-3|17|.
CASSSGLAGASTGELFF
TGTGCCAGCAGCTCGGGACTAGCGGGAGCGTCCACCGGGGAGCTGTTTTTT
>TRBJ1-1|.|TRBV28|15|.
CASSTIGSYDTEAFF
TGTGCCAGCAGTACCATTGGGAGCTACGACACTGAAGCTTTCTTT
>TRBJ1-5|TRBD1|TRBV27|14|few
CASSLEGGGQPQHF
TGTGCCAGCAGTTTAGAAGGGGGCGGTCAGCCCCAGCATTTT
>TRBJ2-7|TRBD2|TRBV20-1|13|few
CSAEGLAPTEQYF
TGCAGTGCTGAGGGACTAGCGCCTACCGAGCAGTACTTC
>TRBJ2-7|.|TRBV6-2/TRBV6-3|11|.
CASRGNYEQYF
TGTGCCAGCAGGGGTAACTACGAGCAGTACTTC
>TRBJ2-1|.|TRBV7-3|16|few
CASSLTKEARLNEQFF
TGTGCCAGCAGCTTAACAAAGGAGGCCCGCCTCAATGAGCAGTTCTTC
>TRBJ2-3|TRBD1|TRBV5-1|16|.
CASSSSGTGGADTQYF
TGCGCCAGCAGCTCATCCGGGACAGGGGGGGCAGATACGCAGTATTTT
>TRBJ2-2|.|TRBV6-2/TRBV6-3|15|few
CASSSALGNTGELFF
TGTGCCAGCAGTTCAGCTTTGGGGAACACCGGGGAGCTGTTTTTT
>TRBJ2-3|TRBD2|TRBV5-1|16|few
CASSPWTRWDTDTQYF
TGCGCCAGCAGCCCCTGGACTAGGTGGGACACAGATACGCAGTATTTT
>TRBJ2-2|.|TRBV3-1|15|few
CASSRSGRDTGELFF
TGTGCCAGCAGCCGGTCGGGGCGAGACACCGGGGAGCTGTTTTTT
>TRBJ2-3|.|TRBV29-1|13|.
CSVLGDGTDTQYF
TGCAGCGTTCTCGGGGACGGGACAGATACGCAGTATTTT
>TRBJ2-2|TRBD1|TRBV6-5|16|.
CASRNSRTGFTGELFF
TGTGCCAGCAGAAACTCCCGGACAGGGTTCACCGGGGAGCTGTTTTTT
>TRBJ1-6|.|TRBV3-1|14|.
CASSQVGFGSPLHF
TGTGCCAGCAGCCAAGTGGGATTCGGTTCACCCCTCCACTTT
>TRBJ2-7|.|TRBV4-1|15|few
CASSQEPVRGHEQYF
TGCGCCAGCAGCCAAGAACCGGTCAGGGGCCACGAGCAGTACTTC
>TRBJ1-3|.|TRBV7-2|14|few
CASSSKYPGNTIYF
TGTGCCAGCAGCTCAAAATACCCGGGGAACACCATATATTTT
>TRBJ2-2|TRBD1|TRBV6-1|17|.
CASSVRQGAVGTGELFF
TGTGCCAGCAGTGTGAGACAGGGGGCAGTCGGCACCGGGGAGCTGTTTTTT
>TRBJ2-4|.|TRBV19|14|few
CASSMPGLVIIQYF
TGTGCCAGTAGTATGCCGGGGCTCGTCATCATTCAGTACTTC
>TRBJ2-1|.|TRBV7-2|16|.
CASSFGGVTSIGEQFF
TGTGCCAGCAGCTTTGGCGGGGTTACTAGTATAGGTGAGCAGTTCTTC
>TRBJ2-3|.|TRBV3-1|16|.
CASSHDRFRGPDTQYF
TGTGCCAGCAGCCACGATCGGTTCCGGGGCCCAGATACGCAGTATTTT
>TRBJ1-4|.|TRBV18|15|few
CASSAAQATNEKLFF
TGTGCCAGCTCAGCGGCACAGGCCACGAATGAAAAACTGTTTTTT
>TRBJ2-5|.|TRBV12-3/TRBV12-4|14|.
CASSLAQYQETQYF
TGTGCCAGCAGTTTGGCACAGTACCAAGAGACCCAGTACTTC
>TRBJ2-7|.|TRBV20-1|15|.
CSARDPRGGDGEQYF
TGCAGTGCCCGAGACCCTCGAGGCGGCGACGGCGAGCAGTACTTC
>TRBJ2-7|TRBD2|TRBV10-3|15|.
CAISRGASGSYEQYF
TGTGCCATCAGCCGAGGGGCTAGCGGGAGCTACGAGCAGTACTTC
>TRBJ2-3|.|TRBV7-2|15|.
CASSFAGTRTDTQYF
TGTGCCAGCAGCTTTGCCGGGACCCGCACAGATACGCAGTATTTT
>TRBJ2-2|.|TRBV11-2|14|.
CASSLVLAAGELFF
TGTGCCAGCAGCTTGGTCTTAGCCGCCGGGGAGCTGTTTTTT